The 22 T cell receptor beta chains given below trace back to one sample, sequenced in a study of CD8 T cells in Susac syndrome. Random hexamers were used to reverse transcribe 0.5 to 1 ug of RNA. MiXCR, run by TCRdb on the immunoSEQ multiplex PCR reads, gives a single entry per CDR3 protein. The profile shows more than 150,000 distinct CDR3 sequences, over 90% of them singletons. The sequenced material came from CD8+ T cells from PBMCs. Every receptor here comes from a human donor with Susac syndrome.

This chain connects TRBV3-1 to TRBJ2-3; TRBD2 aligns across 13 bases. In germline, CDR1 is LGHDT, CDR2 YNNKEL (reference sequence). This CDR3 region has 16 residues. The V and J ends lost 4 bases and 2 bases, in that order; junction bases with no gene match: 3. CDR3 coding DNA: TGTGCCAGCAGCCCGGGACTAGCGGGGACCACAGATACGCAGTATTTT. Translated: CASSPGLAGTTDTQYF.

The V gene is TRBV3-1, the J gene TRBJ2-7; TRBD2 aligns across 7 bases. The CDR3 has 15 residues. Germline loops: CDR1 LGHDT, CDR2 YNNKEL (reference sequence). Unmatched junction bases numbered 4, after V lost 0 bases and J lost 2 bases. In nucleotides, the CDR3 is TGTGCCAGCAGCCAAGACAGCGGGGAAGCCTACGAGCAGTACTTC. This encodes CASSQDSGEAYEQYF.

The chain carries TRBV2 and TRBJ2-5, with TRBD1 matching over 9 bases. The germline V gene encodes CDR1 SNHLY and CDR2 FYNNEI. This CDR3 comprises 15 residues. J was trimmed by 5 bases and V by 9 bases; bases with no gene match: 13. In DNA, the CDR3 is TGTGCCAGTAAGACCGGGACAGGGTTTGTGGAGACCCAGTACTTC. This codes for CASKTGTGFVETQYF. The entire variable domain, with the rest obtained from reference TRBV2 and TRBJ2-5, is as follows: EPEVTQTPSHQVTQMGQEVILRCVPISNHLYFYWYRQILGQKVEFLVSFYNNEISEKSEIFDDQFSVERPDGSNFTLKIRSTKLEDSAMYFCASKTGTGFVETQYFGPGTRLLVL.

To note about this clonotype: Mismatch with germline at one junction end may stem from a read error. The chain is built from TRBV5-1 and TRBJ1-1; no reliable D call. The germline V gene has CDR1 SGHRS and CDR2 YFSETQ. CDR3 length equals 11 residues. For the CDR3, the DNA is TGCGCCAGCAGCGCGGGAACTGAAGTTTTCTTT. Its translation: CASSAGTEVFF.

The chain has TRBV6-6 and TRBJ2-5; the D is unclear. With 2 bases removed from V and 1 base from J, the gap between germline ends came to 11 bases. Germline lookup yields CDR1 MNHNY and CDR2 SVGAGI (reference sequence). This CDR3 spans 15 amino acids. Here the CDR3 reads CASSYPRAPQETQYF. CDR3 DNA sequence: TGTGCCAGCAGTTACCCGCGAGCCCCCCAAGAGACCCAGTACTTC.

The V call is TRBV4-1, the J call TRBJ2-3; 10 bases agree with TRBD2. Trimming took 7 bases from V and 2 from J; bases not matched to a gene: 6. CDR1 is MGHRA and CDR2 is YSYEKL in the germline V gene. The CDR3 spans 15 residues. The DNA for the CDR3 is TGCGCCAGCACGTGGACTAGCGGAAACACAGATACGCAGTATTTT. Translation: CASTWTSGNTDTQYF.

V and J are TRBV1 and TRBJ1-1. TRBV1 is marked as a pseudogene. The CDR3 extends over 17 amino acids. CDR3 amino acids: CTSSQDLRERAEHEAFF. Written as DNA, the CDR3 is TGCACCAGCAGCCAAGATCTTCGAGAAAGGGCAGAACATGAAGCTTTCTTT.

The rearrangement links TRBV5-4 to TRBJ1-2, with D possibly matching TRBD1 (6 bases). Germline values: CDR1 SGHNT, CDR2 YYREEE (reference sequence). Trimming pared 5 bases from V and 7 bases from J, leaving 21 bases between. This CDR3 is 15 amino acids long. As DNA, the CDR3 is TGTGCCAGCAGAGACGAAAACAGGGTTAGGAGTGGCTACACCTTC. Its protein is CASRDENRVRSGYTF. The entire variable domain, with the rest obtained from reference TRBV5-4 and TRBJ1-2, is as follows: ETGVTQSPTHLIKTRGQQVTLRCSSQSGHNTVSWYQQALGQGPQFIFQYYREEENGRGNFPPRFSGLQFPNYSSELNVNALELDDSALYLCASRDENRVRSGYTFGSGTRLTVV.

The chain carries TRBV10-3 and TRBJ2-2; 7 bases are shared with TRBD2. After removal of 7 bases from V and 1 base from J, the junction contained 9 bases not matched to a gene. CDR3 size: 16 residues. Germline assignment: CDR1 ENHRY and CDR2 SYGVKD. CDR3 sequence reads: CAITRTSGENTGELFF. DNA for the CDR3: TGTGCCATCACCCGAACGAGCGGGGAGAACACCGGGGAGCTGTTTTTT.

The CDR3 protein is CASSGSYSNQPQHF. The CDR3 DNA reads as TGTGCCAGCAGTGGGAGTTATAGCAATCAGCCCCAGCATTTT. This chain connects TRBV25-1 to TRBJ1-5; D uncertain. CDR3 size: 14 residues. Trimming took 4 bases from V and 0 from J, leaving 7 bases between them. Germline values: CDR1 MGHDK, CDR2 SYGVNS.

In DNA form, the CDR3 reads TGTGCCAGCACTCAGCCCTGGATAGATACGCAGTATTTT. Its protein is CASTQPWIDTQYF. The rearrangement joins TRBV2 to TRBJ2-3; D remains ambiguous. Germline lookup yields CDR1 SNHLY and CDR2 FYNNEI. The length of the CDR3 is 13 residues. V was pared by 7 bases and J by 5 bases, with 13 bases between.

This rearrangement joins TRBV30 to TRBJ1-2; no clear D. V lost 0 bases, J lost 6 bases, and 14 bases lay in between. From germline, CDR1 is GTSNPN and CDR2 SVGIG (reference sequence). The CDR3 covers 14 residues. CDR3 in DNA: TGTGCCTGGAGTGTCTGGCCGGAGAGGGATGGCTACACCTTC. Translated, it gives CAWSVWPERDGYTF.

This sequence joins TRBV12-3 or TRBV12-4 and TRBJ2-1; D is ambiguous. CDR3 length: 14 residues. Trimming stripped 6 bases from V and 10 bases from J, with 19 bases between. The CDR3 sequence is CASRALTDLAEQFF. The DNA for the CDR3 is TGTGCCAGCAGGGCCCTTACCGATTTGGCCGAGCAGTTCTTC.

V usage is TRBV5-1 and J usage is TRBJ1-4; no definite D call. Germline V lookup: CDR1 SGHRS, CDR2 YFSETQ. The CDR3 has 14 amino acids. Trimming pared 4 bases from V and 2 bases from J, leaving 9 bases between. The CDR3 bases are TGCGCCAGCAGCAGGGAAGGGACTAATGAAAAACTGTTTTTT. This sequence encodes CASSREGTNEKLFF.

The chain employs TRBV30 and TRBJ2-3; perhaps D is TRBD1 or TRBD2 (6 bases each). With 1 base removed from V and 1 base from J, the gap between germline ends came to 12 bases. Germline V gene data show CDR1 as GTSNPN and CDR2 as SVGIG (reference sequence). The CDR3 loop spans 15 amino acids. CDR3 coding DNA: TGTGCCTGGAGTGCGGGGGCAGGGGGCACAGATACGCAGTATTTT. This translates into CAWSAGAGGTDTQYF.

The V call is TRBV29-1, the J call TRBJ2-4; no clear D. The CDR3 runs to 14 residues. V lost 3 bases to trimming and J lost 3 bases, with 12 bases between them. CDR1 and CDR2 (germline): SQVTM, ANQGSEA. The CDR3 sequence is CSVEAVVGKNIQYF. In DNA form, the CDR3 reads TGCAGCGTTGAGGCGGTTGTAGGCAAAAACATTCAGTACTTC.

The chain employs TRBV6-5 and TRBJ1-2, with 10 bases that match TRBD1. V shed 7 bases, J shed 5 bases, and the junction held 4 bases outside the gene matches. The CDR3 spans 13 residues. Germline CDR1 MNHEY, CDR2 SVGAGI. CDR3 residues: CASTTGGRYGYTF. The DNA of the CDR3 is TGTGCCAGCACGACAGGGGGCCGGTATGGCTACACCTTC.

The chain combines TRBV6-5 with TRBJ1-2; 7 bases agree with TRBD1. The CDR3 has 13 amino acids. V lost 8 bases and J lost 4; bases outside the gene matches: 7. Per the germline V gene, CDR1 is MNHEY and CDR2 is SVGAGI. The CDR3 sequence is CASGRQGFYGYTF. In nucleotides, the CDR3 is TGTGCCAGCGGCCGACAGGGTTTCTATGGCTACACCTTC.

The chain employs TRBV7-9 and TRBJ2-3; D is perhaps TRBD1 or TRBD2 (6 bases each). In germline, CDR1 is SEHNR, CDR2 FQNEAQ (reference sequence). V was trimmed by 2 bases and J by 2 bases, leaving 17 bases between them. There are 17 residues in the CDR3. The CDR3 loop reads CASSLSQGSGFTDTQYF. CDR3 bases: TGTGCCAGCAGCTTATCCCAGGGGAGCGGGTTCACAGATACGCAGTATTTT.

V and J are TRBV30 and TRBJ1-4; D unresolved. Germline values: CDR1 GTSNPN, CDR2 SVGIG (reference sequence). The CDR3 length is 12 residues. With 4 bases removed from V and 2 bases from J, the gap between germline ends came to 5 bases. The CDR3 region has the DNA TGTGCCTGGACGGGGACTAATGAAAAACTGTTTTTT. Protein product: CAWTGTNEKLFF.

The V call is TRBV27, the J call TRBJ1-4; D gene ambiguous. Deletions cut 10 bases from V and 7 bases from J, with 19 bases between. Germline assignment: CDR1 MNHEY and CDR2 SMNVEV (reference sequence). The CDR3 runs to 14 residues. The CDR3 protein is CATARGFLGEKLFF. CDR3 bases: TGTGCCACTGCACGGGGTTTTTTGGGTGAAAAACTGTTTTTT.

This clonotype was recorded once. DNA for the CDR3: TGTGCCAGTAGTATTGGGTCCAAGCAGTTCTTC. As protein: CASSIGSKQFF. The chain is built from TRBV19 and TRBJ2-1; no firm D call. CDR1 and CDR2 (germline): LNHDA, SQIVND (reference sequence). Trimming removed 3 bases from V and 11 bases from J, with 8 bases in between. CDR3 length: 11 residues.